The clone carrying this T cell receptor (beta chain) was seen only a few times. Its antigen is currently unknown. The source of the sample is a study of cytomegalovirus exposure and HLA in healthy donors. As for the study in general: A prior study identified 117 million unique TCR beta sequences from about 180 million T cells.

PCR primers comprised 60 Vbeta and 13 Jbeta primers. The table came from immunoSEQ multiplex PCR; TCRdb's copy has only in-frame clones and leaves some out. The table records just under 150,000 clones, approximately 79% of them present only once. Study findings and constraints: Clonal expansion was found to be greater in HLA-associated TCR beta chains than in equally common others in a later analysis.

This cohort consisted of healthy bone marrow donors. Germline V gene data show CDR1 as LGHNA and CDR2 as YSLEER. The V gene lost 0 bases and the J gene lost 8 bases, with 14 bases spanning the gap. This CDR3 spans 15 amino acids. Sequencing input: PBMCs. V usage is TRBV4-3 and J usage is TRBJ1-3, with D maybe TRBD1 (5 bases). The sequence was collected from a woman aged 25 to 39 in good health and CMV-seronegative. CDR3 sequence reads: CASSQEAWGRYTIYF. The CDR3 DNA reads TGCGCCAGCAGCCAAGAGGCGTGGGGCCGGTACACCATATATTTT.